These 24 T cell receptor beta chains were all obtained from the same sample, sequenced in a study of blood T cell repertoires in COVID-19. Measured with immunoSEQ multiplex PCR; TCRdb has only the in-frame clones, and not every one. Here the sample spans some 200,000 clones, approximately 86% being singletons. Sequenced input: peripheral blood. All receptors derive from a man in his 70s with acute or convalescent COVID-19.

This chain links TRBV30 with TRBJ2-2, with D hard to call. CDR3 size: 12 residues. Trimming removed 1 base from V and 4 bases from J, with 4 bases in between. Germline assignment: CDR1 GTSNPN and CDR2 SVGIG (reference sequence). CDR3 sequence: CAWSGGTGELFF. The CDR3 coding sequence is TGTGCCTGGAGTGGCGGCACCGGGGAGCTGTTTTTT. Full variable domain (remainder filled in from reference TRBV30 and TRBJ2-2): SQTIHQWPATLVQPVGSPLSLECTVEGTSNPNLYWYRQAAGRGLQLLFYSVGIGQISSEVPQNLSASRPQDRQFILSSKKLLLSDSGFYLCAWSGGTGELFFGEGSRLTVL.

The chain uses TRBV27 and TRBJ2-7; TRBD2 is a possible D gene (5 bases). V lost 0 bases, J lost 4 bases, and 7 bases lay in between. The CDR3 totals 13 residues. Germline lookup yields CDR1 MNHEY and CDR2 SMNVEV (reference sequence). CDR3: CASSLSEEYEQYF. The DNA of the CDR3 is TGTGCCAGCAGTTTATCGGAGGAATACGAGCAGTACTTC.

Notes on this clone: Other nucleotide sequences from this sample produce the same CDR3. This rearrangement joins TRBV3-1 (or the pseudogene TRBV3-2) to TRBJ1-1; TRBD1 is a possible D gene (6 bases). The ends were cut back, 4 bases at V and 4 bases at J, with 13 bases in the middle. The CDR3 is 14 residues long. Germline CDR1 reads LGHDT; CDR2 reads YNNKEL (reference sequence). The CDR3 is CASSPRTGSTEAFF. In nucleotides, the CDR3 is TGTGCCAGCAGCCCGCGAACAGGGAGCACTGAAGCTTTCTTT.

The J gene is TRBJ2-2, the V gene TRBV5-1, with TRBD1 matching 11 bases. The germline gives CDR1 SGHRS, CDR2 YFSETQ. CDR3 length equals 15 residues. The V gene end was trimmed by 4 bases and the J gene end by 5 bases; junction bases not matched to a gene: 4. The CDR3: CASSPGTGGTGELFF. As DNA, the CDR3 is TGCGCCAGCAGCCCCGGGACAGGGGGTACCGGGGAGCTGTTTTTT.

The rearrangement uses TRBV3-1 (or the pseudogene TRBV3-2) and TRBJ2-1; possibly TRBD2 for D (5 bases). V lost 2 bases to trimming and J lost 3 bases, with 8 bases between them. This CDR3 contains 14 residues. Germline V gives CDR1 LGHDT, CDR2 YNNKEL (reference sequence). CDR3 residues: CASSQIGLYNEQFF. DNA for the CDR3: TGTGCCAGCAGCCAAATCGGACTCTACAATGAGCAGTTCTTC.

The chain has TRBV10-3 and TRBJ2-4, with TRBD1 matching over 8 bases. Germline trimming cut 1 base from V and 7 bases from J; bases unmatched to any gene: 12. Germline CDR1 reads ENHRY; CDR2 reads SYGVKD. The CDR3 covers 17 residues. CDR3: CAISEYPTGTGENIQYF. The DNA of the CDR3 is TGTGCCATCAGTGAGTATCCCACAGGGACAGGAGAGAACATTCAGTACTTC.

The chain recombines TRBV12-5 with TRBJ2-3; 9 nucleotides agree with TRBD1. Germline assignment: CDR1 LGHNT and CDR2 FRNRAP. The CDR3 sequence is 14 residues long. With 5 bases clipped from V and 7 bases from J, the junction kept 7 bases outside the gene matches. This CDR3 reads CASGPPGQGNTQYF. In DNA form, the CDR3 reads TGTGCTAGTGGTCCACCGGGACAGGGAAATACGCAGTATTTT.

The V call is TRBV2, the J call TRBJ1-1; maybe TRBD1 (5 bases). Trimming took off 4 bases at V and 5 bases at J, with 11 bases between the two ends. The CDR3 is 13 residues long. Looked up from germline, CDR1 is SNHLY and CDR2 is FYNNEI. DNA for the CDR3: TGTGCCAGCAGTGGGGCAGGGCAGACTGAAGCTTTCTTT. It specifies CASSGAGQTEAFF.

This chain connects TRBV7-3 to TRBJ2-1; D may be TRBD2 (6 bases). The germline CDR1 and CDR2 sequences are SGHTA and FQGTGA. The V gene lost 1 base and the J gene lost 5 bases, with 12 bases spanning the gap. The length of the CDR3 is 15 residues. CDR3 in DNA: TGTGCCAGCAGCTTAAACCCTCGGGGGAACAATGAGCAGTTCTTC. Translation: CASSLNPRGNNEQFF.

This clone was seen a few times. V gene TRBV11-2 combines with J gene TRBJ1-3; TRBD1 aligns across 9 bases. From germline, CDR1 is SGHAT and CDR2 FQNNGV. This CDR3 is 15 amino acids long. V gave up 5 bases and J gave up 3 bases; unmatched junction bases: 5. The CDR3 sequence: CASSEQGAGGNTIYF. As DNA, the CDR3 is TGTGCCAGCAGCGAACAGGGGGCGGGTGGAAACACCATATATTTT.

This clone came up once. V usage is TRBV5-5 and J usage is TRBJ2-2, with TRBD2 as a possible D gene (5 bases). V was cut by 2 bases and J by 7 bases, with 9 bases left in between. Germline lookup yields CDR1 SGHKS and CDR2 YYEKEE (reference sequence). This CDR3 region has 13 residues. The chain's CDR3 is CASSLLVIGELFF. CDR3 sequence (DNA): TGTGCCAGCAGCTTACTAGTAATCGGGGAGCTGTTTTTT.

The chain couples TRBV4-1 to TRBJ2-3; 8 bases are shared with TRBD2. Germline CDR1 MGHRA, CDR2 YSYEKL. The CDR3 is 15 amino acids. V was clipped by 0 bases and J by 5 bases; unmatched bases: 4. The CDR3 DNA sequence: TGCGCCAGCAGCCAAGACGGGAGGGGGGTAGATACGCAGTATTTT. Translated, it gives CASSQDGRGVDTQYF.

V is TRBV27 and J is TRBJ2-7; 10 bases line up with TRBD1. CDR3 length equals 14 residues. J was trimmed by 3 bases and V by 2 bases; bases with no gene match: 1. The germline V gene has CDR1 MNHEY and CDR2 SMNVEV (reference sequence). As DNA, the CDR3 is TGTGCCAGCAGTTTAGGACAGGGGGGCTACGAGCAGTACTTC. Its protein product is CASSLGQGGYEQYF.

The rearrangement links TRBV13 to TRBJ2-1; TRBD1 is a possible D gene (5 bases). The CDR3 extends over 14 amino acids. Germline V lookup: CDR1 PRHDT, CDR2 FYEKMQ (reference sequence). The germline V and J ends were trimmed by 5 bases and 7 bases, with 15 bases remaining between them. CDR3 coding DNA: TGTGCCAGCAGCCTCGGACCCCCAGGGAATGAGCAGTTCTTC. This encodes CASSLGPPGNEQFF.

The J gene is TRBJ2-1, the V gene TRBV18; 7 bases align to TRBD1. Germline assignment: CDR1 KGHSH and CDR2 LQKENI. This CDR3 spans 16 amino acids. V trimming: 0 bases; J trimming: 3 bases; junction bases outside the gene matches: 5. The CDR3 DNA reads TGTGCCAGCTCACCACCCCGGGACAGAGTCTACAATGAGCAGTTCTTC. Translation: CASSPPRDRVYNEQFF.

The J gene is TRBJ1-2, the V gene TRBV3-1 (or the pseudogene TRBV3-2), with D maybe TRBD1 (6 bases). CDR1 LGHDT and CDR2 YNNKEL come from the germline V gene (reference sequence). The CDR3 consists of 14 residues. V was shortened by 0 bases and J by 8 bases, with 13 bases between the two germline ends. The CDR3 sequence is CASSQESRGGGYTF. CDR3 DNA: TGTGCCAGCAGCCAAGAATCCAGGGGTGGGGGCTACACCTTC.

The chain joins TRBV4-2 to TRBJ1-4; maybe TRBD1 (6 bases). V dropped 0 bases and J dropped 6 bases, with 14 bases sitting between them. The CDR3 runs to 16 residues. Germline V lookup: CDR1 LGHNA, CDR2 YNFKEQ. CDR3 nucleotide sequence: TGTGCCAGCAGCCAAGATGGGCAGGGGTTGGATGAAAAACTGTTTTTT. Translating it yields CASSQDGQGLDEKLFF.

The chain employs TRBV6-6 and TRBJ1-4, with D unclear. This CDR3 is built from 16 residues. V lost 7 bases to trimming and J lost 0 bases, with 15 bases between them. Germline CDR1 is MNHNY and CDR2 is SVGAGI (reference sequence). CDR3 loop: CASTNHRISTNEKLFF. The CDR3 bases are TGTGCCAGCACCAACCACAGAATATCAACTAATGAAAAACTGTTTTTT.

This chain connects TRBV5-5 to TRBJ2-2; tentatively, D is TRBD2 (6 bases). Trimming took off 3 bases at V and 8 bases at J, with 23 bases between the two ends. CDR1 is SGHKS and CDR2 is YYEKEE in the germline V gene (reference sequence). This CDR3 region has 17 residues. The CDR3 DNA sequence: TGTGCCAGCAGCTCGGAACTTACGGGGGTCCTGAAGGGGGAGCTGTTTTTT. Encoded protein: CASSSELTGVLKGELFF.

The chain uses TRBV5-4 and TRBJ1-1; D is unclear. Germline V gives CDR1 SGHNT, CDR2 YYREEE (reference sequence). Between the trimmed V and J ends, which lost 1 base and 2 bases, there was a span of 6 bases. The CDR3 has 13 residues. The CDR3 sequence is CASSLQANTEAFF. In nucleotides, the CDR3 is TGTGCCAGCAGCTTGCAGGCTAACACTGAAGCTTTCTTT.

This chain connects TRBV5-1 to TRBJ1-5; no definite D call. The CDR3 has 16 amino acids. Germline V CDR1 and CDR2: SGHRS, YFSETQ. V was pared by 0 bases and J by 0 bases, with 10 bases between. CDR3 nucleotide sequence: TGCGCCAGCAGCTTGGAAATAGAAGATAGCAATCAGCCCCAGCATTTT. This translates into CASSLEIEDSNQPQHF.

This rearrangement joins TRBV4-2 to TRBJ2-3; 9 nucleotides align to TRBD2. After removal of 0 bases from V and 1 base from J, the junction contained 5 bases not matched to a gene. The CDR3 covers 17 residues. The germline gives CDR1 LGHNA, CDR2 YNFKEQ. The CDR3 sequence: CASSQDPQRGGTDTQYF. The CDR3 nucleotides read TGTGCCAGCAGCCAAGATCCCCAGCGGGGGGGCACAGATACGCAGTATTTT.

CDR3 in DNA: TGTGCCAGCAGTTTCGGGTTAGGAGGAGTCAATCAGCCCCAGCATTTT. Translation gives CASSFGLGGVNQPQHF. This chain links TRBV28 with TRBJ1-5; D is undetermined. The CDR3 totals 16 residues. CDR1 and CDR2 from the germline V gene are MDHEN and SYDVKM. The V end lost 3 bases, the J end lost 3 bases, and 15 bases lay between the germline ends.

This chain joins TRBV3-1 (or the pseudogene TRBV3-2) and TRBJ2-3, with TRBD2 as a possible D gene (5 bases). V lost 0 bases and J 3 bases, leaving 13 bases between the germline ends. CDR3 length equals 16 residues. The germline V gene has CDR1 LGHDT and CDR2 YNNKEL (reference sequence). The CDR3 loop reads CASSQESGLGTDTQYF. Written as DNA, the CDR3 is TGTGCCAGCAGCCAAGAGAGCGGCCTGGGGACAGATACGCAGTATTTT.